One sample yielded the 24 T cell receptor beta chains listed below, sequenced in a study of naive and memory T cell subsets. Two oligonucleotides, mixed equimolar, formed the beta constant-region primer covering TRBC1 and TRBC2. TCRdb recomputed calls from the UMI-ligation and nested PCR reads with MiXCR, one row per CDR3 protein. The table includes under 35,000 distinct CDR3 sequences, roughly a tenth detected once. Source material: effector memory CD4+ T cells from blood. Subset in this sample: effector memory, CD45RA- CD27-. The receptors shown here come from a human donor in good health.

There are a few counts of this clonotype. The chain carries TRBV7-9 and TRBJ1-2, with D possibly matching TRBD1 (6 bases). CDR1 and CDR2 (germline): SEHNR, FQNEAQ (reference sequence). Trimming pared 0 bases from V and 2 bases from J, leaving 10 bases between. There are 15 residues in the CDR3. CDR3 residues: CASSLAGGTNYGYTF. The CDR3 coding sequence is TGTGCCAGCAGCTTAGCAGGGGGGACCAACTATGGCTACACCTTC.

This clonotype has more than one count but fewer than ten. The rearrangement links TRBV27 to TRBJ2-2; 8 nucleotides match TRBD1. The germline V gene has CDR1 MNHEY and CDR2 SMNVEV (reference sequence). The junction had 8 bases not matched to a gene; V was cut back by 4 bases and J by 4 bases. CDR3 length: 16 residues. The CDR3 loop is CASSSAGTGTTGELFF. The CDR3 nucleotides are TGTGCCAGCAGTTCCGCCGGGACAGGAACCACCGGGGAGCTGTTTTTT.

The table lists this clonotype with many counts. The rearrangement joins TRBV28 to TRBJ2-5, with unresolved D. The V and J ends lost 4 bases and 4 bases respectively, with 10 bases between them. The CDR3 is 13 residues long. From germline, CDR1 is MDHEN and CDR2 SYDVKM. CDR3 sequence (DNA): TGTGCCAGCAGTTCCCCAGCCCTAGAGACCCAGTACTTC. Translation: CASSSPALETQYF.

The V call is TRBV28, the J call TRBJ1-1; D gene uncertain. CDR1 is MDHEN, CDR2 SYDVKM, per germline. This CDR3 comprises 12 residues. Deletions cut 2 bases from V and 1 base from J, with 2 bases between. In DNA, the CDR3 is TGTGCCAGCAGTTTAGGGAACACTGAAGCTTTCTTT. Encoded protein: CASSLGNTEAFF.

This clonotype occurred a few times. V usage is TRBV12-3 or TRBV12-4 and J usage is TRBJ2-1, with D possibly being TRBD2 (7 bases). CDR3 length: 12 residues. Trimming removed 5 bases at V and 10 bases at J, with 12 bases between. The DNA for the CDR3 is TGTGCCAGCAGTAGGGGGGGGCGGGAGCAGTTCTTC. It translates to CASSRGGREQFF.

The chain recombines TRBV30 with TRBJ1-4; 7 bases fit TRBD1. Trimming removed 2 bases from V and 8 bases from J; junction bases left unmatched: 8. CDR1 is GTSNPN, CDR2 SVGIG, per germline (reference sequence). The CDR3 consists of 14 residues. CDR3 nucleotide sequence: TGTGCCTGGAGTCGACAGGGTGGAAGGGAAAAACTGTTTTTT. Its protein product is CAWSRQGGREKLFF.

The sample holds many counts of this clonotype. This rearrangement joins TRBV12-3 or TRBV12-4 to TRBJ2-7; 13 bases align to TRBD2. V lost 6 bases, J lost 3 bases, and 2 bases stayed unmatched. This CDR3 comprises 14 residues. The CDR3 sequence: CASRRTSGGYEQYF. CDR3 DNA sequence: TGTGCCAGCAGGCGGACTAGCGGGGGCTACGAGCAGTACTTC.

The V and J genes are TRBV18 and TRBJ1-4; D unclear. Deletions cut 1 base from V and 0 bases from J, with 9 bases between. From germline, CDR1 is KGHSH and CDR2 LQKENI. CDR3 length: 16 amino acids. CDR3 in amino acids: CASSPLSGATNEKLFF. The DNA for the CDR3 is TGTGCCAGCTCACCACTCAGCGGAGCAACTAATGAAAAACTGTTTTTT.

This clonotype was detected only once. J is TRBJ2-7 and V is TRBV6-1, with a weak D call TRBD1 (5 bases). This CDR3 contains 14 residues. V dropped 7 bases and J dropped 2 bases, with 15 bases sitting between them. Germline CDR1 and CDR2: MNHNS and SASEGT. The CDR3 loop is CASTPGHGTYEQYF. The CDR3 nucleotides are TGTGCCAGCACCCCAGGGCATGGGACCTACGAGCAGTACTTC.

The chain has TRBV6-6 and TRBJ1-6; 7 positions agree with TRBD1. The CDR3 has 14 amino acids. V shed 6 bases and J 7 bases; nucleotides not matched to a gene: 6. From germline, CDR1 is MNHNY and CDR2 SVGAGI (reference sequence). The CDR3 region is CASSHGDSNSPLHF. In nucleotides, the CDR3 is TGTGCCAGCAGCCATGGGGACAGCAATTCACCCCTCCACTTT.

The rearrangement links TRBV18 to TRBJ2-3, with TRBD2 matching 9 bases. V lost 4 bases and J lost 2; bases outside the gene matches: 7. Germline CDR1 and CDR2: KGHSH and LQKENI. CDR3 length: 16 amino acids. The CDR3 reads CASSRSSGASTDTQYF. The CDR3 nucleotides read TGTGCCAGCTCACGTTCTAGCGGGGCCTCCACAGATACGCAGTATTTT.

The chain links TRBV5-5 to TRBJ2-5; D uncertain. Trimming left V 0 bases short and J 5 bases short, with 8 bases between. The CDR3 length is 13 residues. CDR1 and CDR2 from the germline V gene are SGHKS and YYEKEE (reference sequence). In DNA form, the CDR3 reads TGTGCCAGCAGCTTGGTGGCTCCTGAGACCCAGTACTTC. Amino acid sequence: CASSLVAPETQYF.

V usage is TRBV6-2 or TRBV6-3 and J usage is TRBJ1-2, with D perhaps TRBD1 (6 bases). Germline assignment: CDR1 MNHEY and CDR2 SVGEGT. The CDR3 is 12 residues long. V lost 7 bases and J lost 1, with 7 bases in between. Here the CDR3 reads CASNRVNYGYTF. In nucleotides, the CDR3 is TGTGCCAGCAACAGGGTTAACTATGGCTACACCTTC.

This clonotype came up many times. V usage is TRBV6-5 and J usage is TRBJ2-4, with D perhaps TRBD1 (6 bases). V lost 0 bases, J lost 0 bases, and 12 bases lay in between. CDR1 and CDR2 (germline): MNHEY, SVGAGI. The CDR3 runs to 17 residues. CDR3 region: CASSYSWAGVAKNIQYF. Written as DNA, the CDR3 is TGTGCCAGCAGTTACTCGTGGGCAGGGGTAGCCAAAAACATTCAGTACTTC.

This clonotype was found many times. This chain connects TRBV18 to TRBJ2-3; D is undetermined. V shed 0 bases and J shed 0 bases, with 10 bases lying between them. Germline V gene sequence: CDR1 KGHSH, CDR2 LQKENI. The CDR3 has 16 residues. This chain's CDR3 is CASSPPGGASTDTQYF. Here the CDR3 DNA reads TGTGCCAGCTCACCACCGGGTGGCGCAAGCACAGATACGCAGTATTTT.

This clonotype is medium-sized within its sample. This sequence joins TRBV7-2 and TRBJ2-3; no reliable D call. There are 16 residues in the CDR3. Trimming left V 1 base short and J 3 bases short, with 14 bases between. Germline-derived CDR1 and CDR2 are SGHTA and FQGNSA. The CDR3 sequence: CASSLGRDVRTDTQYF. The CDR3 DNA sequence: TGTGCCAGCAGCTTAGGGCGCGACGTGAGGACAGATACGCAGTATTTT.

The chain joins TRBV6-2 or TRBV6-3 to TRBJ2-3; 9 bases match TRBD2. Germline trimming cut 7 bases from V and 6 bases from J; bases unmatched to any gene: 14. Germline CDR1 and CDR2: MNHEY and SVGEGT. The CDR3 is 16 residues long. CDR3 bases: TGTGCCAGCACCCCAGGTGGCGGGGGGGCCGGTGATACGCAGTATTTT. As protein: CASTPGGGGAGDTQYF.

This clonotype has ten or more counts. The chain has TRBV12-3 or TRBV12-4 and TRBJ2-7, with D possibly matching TRBD2 (6 bases). CDR3 length: 14 amino acids. Trimming took 6 bases from V and 0 from J, leaving 12 bases between them. The CDR3 sequence: CASRSTAGSYEQYF. The CDR3 nucleotides are TGTGCCAGCAGATCGACAGCGGGCTCCTACGAGCAGTACTTC.

Many counts were recorded for this clonotype. V gene TRBV7-2 combines with J gene TRBJ2-7; unclear D gene. CDR1 and CDR2 from the germline V gene are SGHTA and FQGNSA. V lost 6 bases, J lost 2 bases, and 20 bases lay in between. This CDR3 has 16 amino acids. The CDR3 protein is CASSPYPGSSTYEQYF. DNA of the CDR3: TGTGCCAGCAGTCCGTACCCGGGTTCTTCGACCTACGAGCAGTACTTC. The whole variable domain, remainder taken from reference TRBV7-2 and TRBJ2-7, is GAGVSQSPSNKVTEKGKDVELRCDPISGHTALYWYRQSLGQGLEFLIYFQGNSAPDKSGLPSDRFSAERTGGSVSTLTIQRTQQEDSAVYLCASSPYPGSSTYEQYFGPGTRLTVT.

This clonotype showed up many times. V and J are TRBV20-1 and TRBJ2-3; tentatively, D is TRBD1 or TRBD2 (5 bases each). With 5 bases removed from V and 2 bases from J, the gap between germline ends came to 17 bases. The germline CDR1 and CDR2 sequences are DFQATT and SNEGSKA (reference sequence). The length of the CDR3 is 15 residues. This CDR3 is CSAPKVGGNTDTQYF. CDR3 nucleotide sequence: TGCAGTGCTCCGAAGGTTGGGGGTAACACAGATACGCAGTATTTT.

This clonotype has only a few counts. The chain carries TRBV29-1 and TRBJ2-3; 8 bases agree with TRBD1. The junction had 6 bases not matched to a gene; V was cut back by 1 base and J by 3 bases. From germline, CDR1 is SQVTM and CDR2 ANQGSEA. The CDR3 covers 15 residues. This CDR3 reads CSVEGRQGLTDTQYF. For the CDR3, the DNA is TGCAGCGTTGAAGGGAGACAGGGGCTTACAGATACGCAGTATTTT.

J is TRBJ2-7 and V is TRBV29-1; TRBD1 is a possible D gene (6 bases). This CDR3 region has 17 residues. Germline lookup yields CDR1 SQVTM and CDR2 ANQGSEA. Trimming removed 6 bases from V and 3 bases from J, with 27 bases in between. This chain's CDR3 is CSVADSSTDALNYEQYF. The CDR3 nucleotides are TGCAGCGTGGCGGACAGTTCTACCGACGCTTTAAACTACGAGCAGTACTTC.

This clonotype showed up just a few times. This rearrangement joins TRBV20-1 to TRBJ2-1; tentatively, D is TRBD1 or TRBD2 (5 bases each). CDR3 length equals 17 residues. CDR1 is DFQATT and CDR2 is SNEGSKA in the germline V gene (reference sequence). V lost 6 bases and J lost 13, with 34 bases in between. CDR3 in DNA: TGCAGTGCGCACCTTAGTGGGGGTACAATGAGTGGTTCACCACAGTTCTTC. The encoded protein is CSAHLSGGTMSGSPQFF.

This clonotype turned up a few times. This chain uses TRBV5-6 with TRBJ1-1, with D unresolved. The CDR3 has 15 amino acids. Germline-derived CDR1 and CDR2 are SGHDT and YYEEEE. Trimming pared 2 bases from V and 1 base from J, leaving 12 bases between. The CDR3 reads CASSFLARKNTEAFF. The CDR3 DNA is TGTGCCAGCAGCTTCCTGGCTCGAAAGAACACTGAAGCTTTCTTT.